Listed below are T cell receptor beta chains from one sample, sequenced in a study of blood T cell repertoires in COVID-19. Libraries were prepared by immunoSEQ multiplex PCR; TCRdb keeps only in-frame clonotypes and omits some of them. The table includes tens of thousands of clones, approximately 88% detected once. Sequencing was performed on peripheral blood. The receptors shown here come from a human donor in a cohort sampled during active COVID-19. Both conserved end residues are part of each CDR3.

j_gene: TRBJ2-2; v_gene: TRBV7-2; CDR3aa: CASSLLAGAVGELFF
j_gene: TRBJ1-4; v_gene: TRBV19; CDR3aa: CASSYVGQGSEKLFF
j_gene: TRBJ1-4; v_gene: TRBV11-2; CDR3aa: CASSLDRYEKLFF
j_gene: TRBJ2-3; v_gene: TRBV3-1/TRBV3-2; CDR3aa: CASSQERDTQYF
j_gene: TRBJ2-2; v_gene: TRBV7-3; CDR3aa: CASSLGTGGSAGELFF
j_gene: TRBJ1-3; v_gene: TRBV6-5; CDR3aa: CASRSGTVSGNTIYF
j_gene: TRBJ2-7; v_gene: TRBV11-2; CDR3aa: CASSLGAPYEQYF
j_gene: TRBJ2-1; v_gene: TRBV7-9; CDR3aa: CASSLPSNEQFF
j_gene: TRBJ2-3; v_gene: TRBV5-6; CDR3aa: CASSPGGGTDTQYF
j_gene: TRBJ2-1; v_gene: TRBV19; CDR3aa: CASSTPSEKGDEQFF
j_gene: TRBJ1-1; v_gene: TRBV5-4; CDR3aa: CASSRQGGENTEAFF
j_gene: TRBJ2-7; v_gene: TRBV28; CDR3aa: CASSSDRLQYF
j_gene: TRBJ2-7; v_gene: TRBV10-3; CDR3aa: CASREPQGISYEQYF
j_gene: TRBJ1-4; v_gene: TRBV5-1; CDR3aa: CASSPGQANEKLFF
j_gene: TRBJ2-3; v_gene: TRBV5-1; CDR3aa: CASSFQGWQTDTQYF
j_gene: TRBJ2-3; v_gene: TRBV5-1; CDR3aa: CASSNTGGTDTQYF
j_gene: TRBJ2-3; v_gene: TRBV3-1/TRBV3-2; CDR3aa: CASRLAGTDTQYF
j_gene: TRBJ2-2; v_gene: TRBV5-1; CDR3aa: CASSLLLAGGNTGELFF
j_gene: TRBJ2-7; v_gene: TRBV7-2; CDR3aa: CASSLGGLGTYEQYF
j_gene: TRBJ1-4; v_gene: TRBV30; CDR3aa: CAWSRGNDEKLFF
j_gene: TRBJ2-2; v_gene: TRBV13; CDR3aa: CASSLSKGDTGELFF
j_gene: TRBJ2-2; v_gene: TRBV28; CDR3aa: CASSRTLTTGELFF
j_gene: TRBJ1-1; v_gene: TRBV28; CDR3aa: CASSNQQGDGTEAFF
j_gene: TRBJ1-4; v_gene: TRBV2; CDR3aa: CASSGRQGANEKLFF
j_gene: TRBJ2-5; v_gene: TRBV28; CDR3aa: CASSLVSGRQETQYF
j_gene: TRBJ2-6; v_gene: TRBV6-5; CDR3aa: CASRHSGANVLTF
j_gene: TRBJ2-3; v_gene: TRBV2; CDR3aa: CASSRTSGNTDTQYF
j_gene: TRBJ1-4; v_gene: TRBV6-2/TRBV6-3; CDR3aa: CASSYSSQNRVTNEKLFF
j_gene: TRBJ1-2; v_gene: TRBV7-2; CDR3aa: CASRFDRANYGYTF
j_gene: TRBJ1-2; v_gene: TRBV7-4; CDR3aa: CASSLADPRGNNRCYGYTF
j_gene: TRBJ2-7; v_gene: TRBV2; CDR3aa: CASRGGTSGVYEQYF
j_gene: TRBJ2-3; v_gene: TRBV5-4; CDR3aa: CASRPEKLHSTDTQYF
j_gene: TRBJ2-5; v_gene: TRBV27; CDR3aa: CASSTPGGSTQYF
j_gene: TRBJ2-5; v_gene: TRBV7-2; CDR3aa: CASSPQETQYF
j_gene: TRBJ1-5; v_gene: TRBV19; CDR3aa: CASSIVSGQGFQQPQHF
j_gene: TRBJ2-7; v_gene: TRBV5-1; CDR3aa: CASAPGLPSYEQYF
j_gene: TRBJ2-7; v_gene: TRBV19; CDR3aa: CASSIEAGESYEQYF
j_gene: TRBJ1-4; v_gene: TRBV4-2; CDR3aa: CASSQDGGVGEKLFF
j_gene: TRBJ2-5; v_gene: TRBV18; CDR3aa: CASSPATSGGPLETQYF
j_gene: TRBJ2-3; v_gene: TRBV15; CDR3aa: CATSNGRGPDGTQYF
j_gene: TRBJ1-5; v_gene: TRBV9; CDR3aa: CASSAGQGSNQPQHF
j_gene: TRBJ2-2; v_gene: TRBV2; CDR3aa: CASSEGTGVVGELFF
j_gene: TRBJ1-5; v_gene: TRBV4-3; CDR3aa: CASSQDWGGEGQPQHF
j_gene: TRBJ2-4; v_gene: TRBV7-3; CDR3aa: CASSLTGDSKAKNIQYF
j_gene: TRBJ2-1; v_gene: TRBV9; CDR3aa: CASNLLSGGPEQFF
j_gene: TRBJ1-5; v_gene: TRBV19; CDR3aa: CASSIPGLGNQPQHF
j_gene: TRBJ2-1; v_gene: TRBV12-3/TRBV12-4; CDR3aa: CASSLTGNNEQFF